The 17 T cell receptor beta chains below all came from one sample that was sequenced in a study of prognosis after radiotherapy for stage I lung cancer. Multiplex PCR, run in two rounds, amplified TCR beta CDR3 from genomic DNA. Round-one PCR had primers specific to each TRBV and TRBJ gene. From the multiplex PCR reads, TCRdb called clonotypes with MiXCR, one entry per CDR3 protein. The repertoire holds roughly 15,000 distinct CDR3 sequences, with 37% as singletons. Sequencing used PBMCs, obtained before or after stereotactic body radiation therapy (not recorded which). The receptor set was obtained from a donor over 45 with non-small cell lung cancer.

This clonotype was seen ten or more times. The genes are TRBV7-9 and TRBJ1-6; D is undetermined. The CDR3 totals 14 residues. V lost 5 bases and J lost 7, with 12 bases in between. Germline assignment: CDR1 SEHNR and CDR2 FQNEAQ (reference sequence). The CDR3 spells CASSLLEGNSPLHF. In DNA, the CDR3 is TGTGCCAGCAGCCTTCTAGAAGGGAATTCACCCCTCCACTTT.

This clonotype was observed at least ten times. V usage is TRBV2 and J usage is TRBJ1-4; 7 positions agree with TRBD1. Germline CDR1 is SNHLY and CDR2 is FYNNEI. The length of the CDR3 is 14 residues. The junction had 10 bases not matched to a gene; V was cut back by 7 bases and J by 8 bases. The CDR3 DNA reads as TGTGCCAGCATTAGGGACAGCGTTGAGGAAAAACTGTTTTTT. Encoded protein: CASIRDSVEEKLFF.

CDR3 sequence reads: CASSLAGKTYEQYF. In nucleotides, the CDR3 is TGTGCCAGCAGCTTAGCGGGGAAAACCTACGAGCAGTACTTC. The chain couples TRBV11-2 to TRBJ2-7; TRBD2 is a possible D gene (5 bases). Trimming shortened V by 1 base and J by 2 bases, and 9 bases separated the two germline ends. This CDR3 comprises 14 residues. Germline V gives CDR1 SGHAT, CDR2 FQNNGV.

At least ten counts were recorded for this clonotype. The genes are TRBV18 and TRBJ1-4; D unresolved. Germline V gene lookup returns CDR1 KGHSH and CDR2 LQKENI. V was cut by 6 bases and J by 7 bases, with 12 bases left in between. The CDR3 totals 13 residues. The CDR3 sequence: CASSLSGGEKLFF. The CDR3 DNA reads TGTGCCAGCTCCCTATCGGGTGGTGAAAAACTGTTTTTT.

Note on this clonotype: A much larger clone differs by one base, so this may be a read error. Since the CDR3 does not end with the conserved phenylalanine or tryptophan, this likely comes from a read error. V gene TRBV2 combines with J gene TRBJ1-1; tentative D call: TRBD1 (6 bases). Germline values: CDR1 SNHLY, CDR2 FYNNEI. V was pared by 5 bases and J by 4 bases, with 14 bases between. This CDR3 contains 14 residues. The CDR3 spells CASSQTGIFTEAFS. The CDR3 coding sequence is TGTGCCAGCAGTCAGACAGGAATTTTCACTGAAGCTTTCTCT.

This clonotype qualifies as medium-sized. The chain joins TRBV19 to TRBJ1-2, with D maybe TRBD1 (5 bases). CDR1 LNHDA and CDR2 SQIVND come from the germline V gene (reference sequence). Trimming removed 8 bases from V and 4 bases from J, with 17 bases in between. The CDR3 sequence is 14 residues long. The CDR3 loop is CASDPSGGGYGYTF. For the CDR3, the DNA is TGTGCCAGTGACCCCTCCGGGGGGGGCTATGGCTACACCTTC.

On this clonotype: A much larger clone sits a single nucleotide away, making a read error possible. The chain uses TRBV19 and TRBJ2-3; 7 bases align to TRBD2. V was clipped by 4 bases and J by 11 bases; unmatched bases: 12. This CDR3 has 14 amino acids. The V gene's germline CDR1 is LNHDA and CDR2 SQIVND (reference sequence). The CDR3 protein is CASSRQTSTEMQYF. As DNA, the CDR3 is TGTGCCAGTAGTAGACAGACTAGCACAGAAATGCAGTATTTT.

This clonotype was seen repeatedly, ten times or more. This sequence joins TRBV7-9 and TRBJ1-2, with unresolved D. V was shortened by 1 base and J by 13 bases, with 13 bases between the two germline ends. The CDR3 totals 12 residues. In germline, CDR1 is SEHNR, CDR2 FQNEAQ (reference sequence). As DNA, the CDR3 is TGTGCCAGCAGCTTAGACCTGGGGTTTCCCACCTTC. Residues: CASSLDLGFPTF. Filled out from reference TRBV7-9 and TRBJ1-2, the complete variable domain reads DTGVSQNPRHKITKRGQNVTFRCDPISEHNRLYWYRQTLGQGPEFLTYFQNEAQLEKSRLLSDRFSAERPKGSFSTLEIQRTEQGDSAMYLCASSLDLGFPTFGSGTRLTVV.

By share of the sample, this clonotype is medium-sized (0.01 to 0.1%). This chain uses TRBV6-8 with TRBJ2-7; 12 bases map to TRBD2. J gave up 1 base and V 7 bases, and 5 bases lay outside the gene matches. There are 15 residues in the CDR3. Germline CDR1 is MNHGY and CDR2 is SAAAGT. The CDR3 reads CASIPGLAGSYEQYF. The CDR3, as DNA: TGTGCCAGCATCCCTGGACTAGCGGGGTCCTACGAGCAGTACTTC.

At least ten counts were recorded for this clonotype. The chain joins TRBV20-1 to TRBJ1-4, with 7 bases that match TRBD1. With V trimmed by 3 bases and J by 7 bases, 8 bases remained unmatched. From germline, CDR1 is DFQATT and CDR2 SNEGSKA (reference sequence). This CDR3 is built from 14 residues. CDR3 sequence reads: CSASVNRQGEKLFF. The CDR3 coding sequence is TGCAGTGCTAGTGTCAACCGACAGGGTGAAAAACTGTTTTTT.

This clonotype was found once. A read error likely explains this, since a far larger clone differs by one base. The V and J genes are TRBV9 and TRBJ2-1, with TRBD2 identical over 10 bases. CDR1 SGDLS and CDR2 YYNGEE come from the germline V gene. The V and J ends lost 0 bases and 13 bases, in that order; junction bases with no gene match: 16. The CDR3 runs 17 residues. The CDR3 sequence is CASSVGIQRGGRETQFF. The DNA of the CDR3 is TGTGCCAGCAGCGTAGGTATCCAGCGGGGGGGCCGGGAGACCCAGTTCTTC.

This clonotype showed up just a few times. A clone one base away is much larger, so this may be a read error. The V gene is TRBV20-1, the J gene TRBJ1-2, with D possibly TRBD1 on 5 matching bases. The V end was cut by 6 bases, the J end by 4 bases, with 15 bases between. Germline CDR1 DFQATT, CDR2 SNEGSKA (reference sequence). This CDR3 region has 13 residues. The CDR3 DNA sequence: TGCAGTGCCCGGTGGGGTGGGGGCTATGGCTACACCTTC. This translates into CSARWGGGYGYTF.

This clonotype came up many times. The rearrangement links TRBV20-1 to TRBJ1-1, with no clear D. Germline V gives CDR1 DFQATT, CDR2 SNEGSKA (reference sequence). V lost 2 bases, J lost 0 bases, and 7 bases lay in between. The CDR3 contains 13 residues. CDR3 nucleotide sequence: TGCAGTGCTAGACGAGGAATGAACACTGAAGCTTTCTTT. It codes for CSARRGMNTEAFF.

This clonotype was observed many times. The CDR3 loop is CATSREGGAKLFF. DNA of the CDR3: TGTGCCACCAGCAGAGAGGGCGGCGCAAAACTGTTTTTT. The J gene is TRBJ1-4, the V gene TRBV15, with D unresolved. The germline V gene has CDR1 LNHNV and CDR2 YYDKDF (reference sequence). The CDR3 length is 13 residues. Trimming pared 0 bases from V and 10 bases from J, leaving 9 bases between.

Ten or more counts support this clonotype. This sequence joins TRBV5-1 and TRBJ1-3; a possible D gene is TRBD1 (5 bases). The germline V and J ends were trimmed by 1 base and 4 bases, with 9 bases remaining between them. This CDR3 region has 14 residues. Looked up from germline, CDR1 is SGHRS and CDR2 is YFSETQ. In DNA, the CDR3 is TGCGCCAGCAGCTTGAGAGGGGAGGGAAACACCATATATTTT. Its protein product is CASSLRGEGNTIYF.

As concerns this clonotype: This likely came from a read error, as a far larger clone is one base away. This sequence joins TRBV6-4 and TRBJ2-3, with D possibly TRBD2 on 6 matching bases. The ends were cut back, 4 bases at V and 6 bases at J, with 11 bases in the middle. CDR3 length equals 13 residues. Germline-derived CDR1 and CDR2 are MRHNA and SNTAGT. The CDR3 sequence is CASSGLEGDTQYF. DNA for the CDR3: TGTGCCAGCAGTGGACTAGAGGGTGATACGCAGTATTTT.

Remarks on this clonotype: With a far larger clone one base away, a read error is the likely cause. V and J are TRBV6-5 and TRBJ1-1; no clear D. The CDR3 is 15 residues long. Trimming removed 7 bases from V and 1 base from J, with 16 bases in between. Germline values: CDR1 MNHEY, CDR2 SVGAGI. DNA of the CDR3: TGTGCCAGCATAAGTACAGCTGCCCAGAACACTGAAGCTTTCTTT. It translates to CASISTAAQNTEAFF.